These 32 T cell receptor beta chains were all obtained from the same sample, sequenced in a study of early T cells in non-severe SARS-CoV-2 infection. TCRdb called the 5' RACE reads again in MiXCR, with one record for every CDR3 protein. The sample includes 45,000 to 55,000 distinct CDR3 sequences, approximately 6.7% seen only once; the top ten take roughly 3.9%. Sequenced input: whole blood. Source of these receptors: an adult who was a healthcare worker with PCR-confirmed SARS-CoV-2 infection or an uninfected control (not recorded which).

This clonotype was found many times. Written as DNA, the CDR3 is TGTGCCAGCGTACCGGGACTAGGTCTCGAGCAGTACTTC. Translation gives CASVPGLGLEQYF. The rearrangement joins TRBV2 to TRBJ2-7; 8 bases agree with TRBD2. Trimming took 8 bases from V and 6 from J; bases not matched to a gene: 9. CDR3 length: 13 amino acids. Germline CDR1 reads SNHLY; CDR2 reads FYNNEI.

This clonotype has more than one count but fewer than ten. The chain uses TRBV7-9 and TRBJ1-2, with D possibly being TRBD1 (6 bases). V dropped 5 bases and J dropped 6 bases, with 19 bases sitting between them. Germline V gene sequence: CDR1 SEHNR, CDR2 FQNEAQ (reference sequence). This CDR3 region has 15 residues. For the CDR3, the DNA is TGTGCCAGCAGCCCTAAACAGGGTACGTTCGATGGCTACACCTTC. It encodes CASSPKQGTFDGYTF.

This clonotype was seen ten or more times. The chain links TRBV20-1 to TRBJ2-7; D unresolved. V was shortened by 1 base and J by 0 bases, with 10 bases between the two germline ends. The germline V gene has CDR1 DFQATT and CDR2 SNEGSKA (reference sequence). The CDR3 is made up of 14 amino acids. DNA for the CDR3: TGCAGTGCTAGAGTACCTGTTTCCTCCTACGAGCAGTACTTC. Translation gives CSARVPVSSYEQYF.

This clonotype has just a few counts. CDR3 protein: CASSYPAGLDTEAFF. In DNA, the CDR3 is TGTGCCAGCAGTTATCCAGCCGGGCTGGATACTGAAGCTTTCTTT. The chain combines TRBV6-2 or TRBV6-3 with TRBJ1-1; D gene unclear. The V gene lost 3 bases and the J gene lost 5 bases, with 16 bases spanning the gap. CDR3 size: 15 residues. The V gene's germline CDR1 is MNHEY and CDR2 SVGEGT.

The chain combines TRBV20-1 with TRBJ1-5, with D maybe TRBD1 (5 bases). V lost 6 bases to trimming and J lost 6 bases, with 15 bases between them. Germline V gene data show CDR1 as DFQATT and CDR2 as SNEGSKA (reference sequence). The CDR3 runs to 13 residues. The CDR3: CSAWGPWPQPQHF. CDR3 in DNA: TGCAGTGCCTGGGGCCCCTGGCCTCAGCCCCAGCATTTT.

This clonotype was found a few times. The genes are TRBV7-2 and TRBJ1-5; D gene ambiguous. The ends were cut back, 4 bases at V and 5 bases at J, with 9 bases in the middle. The germline V gene has CDR1 SGHTA and CDR2 FQGNSA. The length of the CDR3 is 13 residues. As DNA, the CDR3 is TGTGCCAGCAGCTACCGGGGTGATCAGCCCCAGCATTTT. Protein: CASSYRGDQPQHF.

This clonotype showed up many times. The rearrangement joins TRBV20-1 to TRBJ2-7; D perhaps matches TRBD1 (5 bases). Trimming removed 5 bases from V and 5 bases from J, with 19 bases in between. Germline CDR1 DFQATT, CDR2 SNEGSKA (reference sequence). The CDR3 runs to 14 residues. The CDR3: CSAGPFGQQDEQYF. In DNA, the CDR3 is TGCAGTGCTGGGCCCTTTGGTCAACAGGACGAGCAGTACTTC.

This clonotype appeared a few times. This chain connects TRBV30 to TRBJ1-1; D not resolved. This CDR3 is 14 amino acids long. CDR1 GTSNPN and CDR2 SVGIG come from the germline V gene (reference sequence). V dropped 3 bases and J dropped 4 bases, with 15 bases sitting between them. This CDR3 is CAWSGDGSGTEAFF. CDR3 DNA: TGTGCCTGGAGCGGTGACGGGTCAGGCACTGAAGCTTTCTTT.

J is TRBJ1-5 and V is TRBV7-2; no definite D call. CDR3 length equals 12 residues. Trimming shortened V by 8 bases and J by 1 base, and 6 bases separated the two germline ends. Per the germline V gene, CDR1 is SGHTA and CDR2 is FQGNSA. The CDR3 loop is CASRLSNQPQHF. In DNA, the CDR3 is TGTGCCAGCCGGCTAAGCAATCAGCCCCAGCATTTT. Supplemented by reference TRBV7-2 and TRBJ1-5, the full variable domain reads GAGVSQSPSNKVTEKGKDVELRCDPISGHTALYWYRQSLGQGLEFLIYFQGNSAPDKSGLPSDRFSAERTGGSVSTLTIQRTQQEDSAVYLCASRLSNQPQHFGDGTRLSIL.

V gene TRBV7-2 combines with J gene TRBJ2-5; possibly TRBD2 for D (5 bases). This CDR3 contains 12 residues. CDR1 and CDR2 (germline): SGHTA, FQGNSA. The V end lost 4 bases, the J end lost 3 bases, and 6 bases lay between the germline ends. The CDR3 loop reads CASSSTKETQYF. The CDR3 DNA follows: TGTGCCAGCAGCTCGACTAAAGAGACCCAGTACTTC.

This clonotype was seen more than once but under ten times. CDR3 in amino acids: CASSILIGTGQNEQFF. In DNA form, the CDR3 reads TGTGCCAGTAGTATCTTGATTGGGACAGGTCAAAATGAGCAGTTCTTC. The chain employs TRBV19 and TRBJ2-1; TRBD1 aligns across 8 bases. From germline, CDR1 is LNHDA and CDR2 SQIVND (reference sequence). V trimming: 3 bases; J trimming: 7 bases; junction bases outside the gene matches: 11. CDR3 length: 16 amino acids.

V gene TRBV7-2 combines with J gene TRBJ2-7; 9 positions match TRBD1. The CDR3 is 15 residues long. Germline CDR1 is SGHTA and CDR2 is FQGNSA. V lost 1 base and J lost 6; bases outside the gene matches: 7. In nucleotides, the CDR3 is TGTGCCAGCAGCTTAGTTAACAGGGGGCTTGGCGAGCAGTACTTC. It translates to CASSLVNRGLGEQYF.

In this sample, this clonotype turned up many times. V usage is TRBV7-2 and J usage is TRBJ2-7; a possible D gene is TRBD2 (6 bases). The CDR3 has 17 amino acids. Trimming left V 0 bases short and J 6 bases short, with 21 bases between. Germline CDR1 is SGHTA and CDR2 is FQGNSA. The CDR3 loop is CASSLAGWAGGMGEQYF. In DNA form, the CDR3 reads TGTGCCAGCAGCTTAGCTGGATGGGCCGGGGGAATGGGCGAGCAGTACTTC.

This clonotype was seen only a few times. V and J are TRBV28 and TRBJ2-7; D gene uncertain. The germline V gene encodes CDR1 MDHEN and CDR2 SYDVKM. V was trimmed by 6 bases and J by 6 bases, leaving 12 bases between them. This CDR3 is 12 amino acids long. This CDR3 reads CASRRGSREQYF. In nucleotides, the CDR3 is TGTGCCAGCAGGCGTGGGTCCCGCGAGCAGTACTTC.

In regard to this clonotype: A clone one base away is much larger, so this may be a read error. This chain connects TRBV12-3 or TRBV12-4 to TRBJ1-2; D call uncertain. With 4 bases removed from V and 0 bases from J, the gap between germline ends came to 18 bases. The CDR3 totals 17 residues. This CDR3 is CASSSYRQAPSNYGYTF. Written as DNA, the CDR3 is TGTGCCAGCAGTTCATACCGTCAGGCCCCATCTAACTATGGCTACACCTTC.

This clonotype was recorded many times. This chain uses TRBV4-1 with TRBJ2-3; TRBD1 aligns across 10 bases. The V segment lost 2 bases and the J segment 4 bases; nucleotides outside the gene matches: 9. This CDR3 contains 17 residues. CDR1 is MGHRA and CDR2 is YSYEKL in the germline V gene. CDR3 amino acids: CASSQFGGQGIADTQYF. CDR3 DNA sequence: TGCGCCAGCAGCCAATTCGGGGGACAGGGGATCGCAGATACGCAGTATTTT.

This clonotype was observed a handful of times. The chain employs TRBV18 and TRBJ1-2; unclear D gene. The length of the CDR3 is 13 residues. Germline CDR1 and CDR2: KGHSH and LQKENI. V was shortened by 1 base and J by 2 bases, with 5 bases between the two germline ends. The chain's CDR3 is CASSPQENYGYTF. In DNA form, the CDR3 reads TGTGCCAGCTCACCACAGGAAAACTATGGCTACACCTTC.

The chain has TRBV7-9 and TRBJ1-4, with 7 bases aligning to TRBD1. CDR1 and CDR2 (germline): SEHNR, FQNEAQ (reference sequence). The CDR3 has 15 residues. Losses at the gene ends were 5 bases for V and 7 bases for J; bases not matched to a gene: 10. CDR3 loop: CASSTVQGGGEKLFF. DNA for the CDR3: TGTGCCAGCAGCACGGTCCAGGGGGGCGGTGAAAAACTGTTTTTT.

Ten or more counts support this clonotype. The CDR3 DNA is TGCGCCAGCAGCCAAGTGCTGGGTTTCGAGCAGTACTTC. Translating it yields CASSQVLGFEQYF. The chain recombines TRBV4-3 with TRBJ2-7; D remains unclear. V lost 1 base and J lost 6, with 10 bases in between. The germline CDR1 and CDR2 sequences are LGHNA and YSLEER. The CDR3 totals 13 residues.

This clonotype was recorded many times. The genes are TRBV28 and TRBJ2-6; 9 nucleotides match TRBD1. The length of the CDR3 is 19 residues. Trimming took 2 bases from V and 0 from J; bases not matched to a gene: 8. Germline assignment: CDR1 MDHEN and CDR2 SYDVKM. The CDR3 reads CASSLTGGGYFSGANVLTF. The CDR3 region has the DNA TGTGCCAGCAGTTTAACAGGGGGCGGATATTTCTCTGGGGCCAACGTCCTGACTTTC.

V is TRBV7-6 and J is TRBJ2-5, with D possibly matching TRBD1 (6 bases). V lost 5 bases and J 0 bases, leaving 10 bases between the germline ends. Germline assignment: CDR1 SGHVS and CDR2 FNYEAQ. The CDR3 loop spans 14 amino acids. Here the CDR3 reads CASSNRQDQETQYF. CDR3 bases: TGTGCCAGCAGCAACCGACAGGACCAAGAGACCCAGTACTTC.

At least ten counts were recorded for this clonotype. V is TRBV20-1 and J is TRBJ2-2; a weak D match, TRBD2 (6 bases). From germline, CDR1 is DFQATT and CDR2 SNEGSKA (reference sequence). The CDR3 covers 15 residues. Trimming stripped 4 bases from V and 3 bases from J, with 15 bases between. The CDR3: CSAKFAGKDTGELFF. The DNA of the CDR3 is TGCAGTGCTAAATTCGCGGGGAAGGACACCGGGGAGCTGTTTTTT.

This clonotype was observed at least ten times. The chain recombines TRBV5-5 with TRBJ1-2, with 9 positions matching TRBD1. Unmatched junction bases numbered 7, after V lost 3 bases and J lost 4 bases. The CDR3 covers 15 residues. Germline-derived CDR1 and CDR2 are SGHKS and YYEKEE (reference sequence). The CDR3 spells CASSSNRGLVYGYTF. In nucleotides, the CDR3 is TGTGCCAGCAGCTCGAACAGGGGGCTAGTCTATGGCTACACCTTC.

This chain connects TRBV25-1 to TRBJ1-6; perhaps TRBD1 as D (5 bases). Germline CDR1 reads MGHDK; CDR2 reads SYGVNS. The CDR3 covers 15 residues. The V and J ends lost 6 bases and 10 bases respectively, with 19 bases between them. The CDR3 DNA reads TGTGCCAGCAGGCACCGGGACCGAGTCCAATCACCCCTCCACTTT. Protein product: CASRHRDRVQSPLHF.

The chain couples TRBV29-1 to TRBJ2-1; D uncertain. Trimming cost V 3 bases and J 11 bases, with 11 bases left between them. CDR3 length: 11 residues. CDR1 SQVTM and CDR2 ANQGSEA come from the germline V gene. CDR3 residues: CSVDRSFQQFF. CDR3 sequence (DNA): TGCAGCGTTGATAGATCCTTTCAGCAGTTCTTC.

This clonotype showed up many times. The junction and the germline gene differ at one end; a read error may be behind it. The chain has TRBV20-1 and TRBJ2-7; possibly TRBD1 for D (6 bases). CDR3 size: 14 residues. The V gene's germline CDR1 is DFQATT and CDR2 SNEGSKA (reference sequence). The DNA for the CDR3 is TGCAGTGCTAGAGATAGTGGGGGCAGATACGAACAGTACTTC. It is translated as CSARDSGGRYEQYF.

The V and J genes are TRBV11-3 and TRBJ2-1; 8 nucleotides align to TRBD2. Germline loops: CDR1 SGHNT, CDR2 YENEEA. CDR3 size: 14 residues. Germline trimming cut 5 bases from V and 3 bases from J; bases unmatched to any gene: 3. This CDR3 reads CASSRGGRYNEQFF. The CDR3 nucleotides are TGTGCCAGCAGCCGCGGGGGGCGCTACAATGAGCAGTTCTTC.

Many counts were recorded for this clonotype. The chain recombines TRBV20-1 with TRBJ2-7; D possibly corresponds to TRBD1 (5 bases). This CDR3 is 13 amino acids long. V was clipped by 6 bases and J by 0 bases, with 12 bases between them. Germline values: CDR1 DFQATT, CDR2 SNEGSKA (reference sequence). CDR3 sequence reads: CSASETASYEQYF. The CDR3 nucleotides are TGCAGTGCCTCCGAGACAGCCTCCTACGAGCAGTACTTC.

Only one count was recorded for this clonotype. The genes are TRBV29-1 and TRBJ2-7, with 8 nucleotides matching TRBD1. V dropped 6 bases and J dropped 6; count of bases not matched to a gene: 7. This CDR3 is 12 amino acids long. Germline V gene sequence: CDR1 SQVTM, CDR2 ANQGSEA. The CDR3 here is CSVATGAREQYF. DNA for the CDR3: TGCAGCGTCGCGACAGGGGCGCGCGAGCAGTACTTC.

The rearrangement joins TRBV7-2 to TRBJ1-4, with D perhaps TRBD1 (6 bases). The CDR3 loop spans 14 amino acids. V gave up 1 base and J gave up 7 bases, with 10 bases separating them. Germline-derived CDR1 and CDR2 are SGHTA and FQGNSA. CDR3 loop: CASSLDRESEKLFF. CDR3 coding DNA: TGTGCCAGCAGCTTAGACAGGGAAAGTGAAAAACTGTTTTTT.

This clonotype came up a few times. V gene TRBV7-8 combines with J gene TRBJ1-5; D is undetermined. The CDR3 covers 13 residues. Trimming stripped 1 base from V and 4 bases from J, with 5 bases between. CDR1 and CDR2 (germline): SGHVS, FQNEAQ. For the CDR3, the DNA is TGTGCCAGCAGCTTAGGTCAAAATCAGCCCCAGCATTTT. This sequence encodes CASSLGQNQPQHF. The complete variable domain, with remaining parts taken from reference TRBV7-8 and TRBJ1-5, reads GAGVSQSPRYKVAKRGQDVALRCDPISGHVSLFWYQQALGQGPEFLTYFQNEAQLDKSGLPSDRFFAERPEGSVSTLKIQRTQQEDSAVYLCASSLGQNQPQHFGDGTRLSIL.

This clonotype occurred many times. The CDR3 bases are TGCGCCAGCAGCCAAGATAGTTCGAGACTAGCGGACCGCACAGATACGCAGTATTTT. Amino acid sequence: CASSQDSSRLADRTDTQYF. The chain links TRBV4-3 to TRBJ2-3; 9 positions match TRBD2. This CDR3 is built from 19 residues. CDR1 and CDR2 (germline): LGHNA, YSLEER. Trimming at V came to 0 bases and at J to 1 base, leaving 11 bases not matched to a gene.